This T cell receptor (beta chain) stems from a study of T-cell memory formation after mild COVID-19. This clonotype appeared a few times. Relative to the germline gene, one junction end is altered; a read error may explain this. MiXCR, applied by TCRdb to the 5' RACE reads, yields one record per CDR3 protein. The table shows roughly 600,000 distinct CDR3 sequences, with more than 15% occurring only once. The TCR was taken from an adult woman who had mild COVID-19 (a few samples of this study predate the infection). Cell type and time point are not known. Sample: PBMCs or a T cell subset sorted from them (not recorded which).

CDR3 bases: TGTGCCAGCAGCTTAGGGGACAGGGGGCCGAGTCGGGACTTC. Protein product: CASSLGDRGPSRDF. V gene TRBV11-2 combines with J gene TRBJ1-2, with 12 positions matching TRBD1. The CDR3 is 14 residues long. Germline CDR1 SGHAT, CDR2 FQNNGV.